This record looks at one T cell receptor beta chain sequence and its context. It lacks a known antigen. No qualities accompany the bases; no much larger clone lies one base away. The germline V gene yields MNHNS for CDR1 and SASEGT for CDR2. The CDR3 covers 15 residues, taking in both the cysteine and the phenylalanine. Only the CDR3 DNA is retained, 45 bases long and in frame from the first base. V gives up 6 bases and J gives up 8 bases, and the segment between their germline ends measures 22 bases. Library preparation employed the immunoSEQ multiplex PCR assay. TCRdb retrieved this table from immuneACCESS and kept in-frame rearrangements only. Not all clones are present; in checked studies, unresolved V genes account for under half, and no reason is known for the remainder. Present in this sample are roughly 93,000 clones, around 93% of which were seen just once. The ten most abundant clones make up 1.5% to 2% of the sample.

The data are from a study of T cell changes during pregnancy in multiple sclerosis (dated by TCRdb to the late 2010s). The study in broad terms: The study looked at changes in the T cell repertoire across pregnancy in women with multiple sclerosis.

The TCR comes from a female donor in good health, enrolled as a control in a pregnancy study. The sequenced sample was peripheral blood, obtained in the first trimester of pregnancy. The chain links TRBV6-1 with TRBJ1-2; a weak D assignment points to TRBD1 (5 bases agree). The CDR3 in this case is CASSLEGWDFGGYTF. The DNA sequence is given as TGTGCCAGCAGCCTGGAGGGGTGGGACTTTGGGGGCTACACCTTC.